This T cell receptor (beta chain) is from a study of shared clonotypes between healthy human individuals. Study-wide results and limits: At large depth, rarefaction still showed sorted-subset sequencing to be incomplete. Generally, estimated richness proved larger in naive subsets than it did in memory subsets.

The CDR3 runs 16 residues. Trimming took 0 bases from V and 7 from J; bases not matched to a gene: 6. Per the germline V gene, CDR1 is SGHDT and CDR2 is YYEEEE. Of note for this clone: The target antigen is unknown.

Deep-level settings were used for running the assay. Some clones are missing from TCRdb's copy, which holds only in-frame ones; the method was immunoSEQ multiplex PCR. The data show some 2,500,000 clones, with 93% seen just once and around 0.4% held by the top ten. The clonotype was recovered from a man aged 18 to 29 in good health. Some clones in this sample may be carry-over from other donors' samples. The source material was naive CD4+ T cells from PBMCs. Subset reported: CD45RA+ positively selected. The V call is TRBV5-6, the J call TRBJ2-1; 11 bases agree with TRBD2. This CDR3 reads CASSLGSLAGGNEQFF. The CDR3 DNA reads TGTGCCAGCAGCTTGGGTTCCCTAGCGGGAGGAAATGAGCAGTTCTTC.